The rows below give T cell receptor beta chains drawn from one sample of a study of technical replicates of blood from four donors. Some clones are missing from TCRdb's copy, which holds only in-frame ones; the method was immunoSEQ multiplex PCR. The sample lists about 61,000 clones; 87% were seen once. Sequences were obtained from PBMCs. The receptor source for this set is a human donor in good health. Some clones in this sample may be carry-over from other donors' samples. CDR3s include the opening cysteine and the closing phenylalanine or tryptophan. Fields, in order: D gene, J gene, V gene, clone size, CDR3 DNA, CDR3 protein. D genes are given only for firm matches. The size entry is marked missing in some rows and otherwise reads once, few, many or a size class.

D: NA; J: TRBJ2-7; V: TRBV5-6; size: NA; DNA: TGTGCCAGCAGCCGATCCGGGATACAGTACTTC; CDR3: CASSRSGIQYF
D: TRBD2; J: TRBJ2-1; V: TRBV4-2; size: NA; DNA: TGTGCCAGCAGCCCCCCTAGCGGGGGACCCTACAATGAGCAGTTCTTC; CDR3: CASSPPSGGPYNEQFF
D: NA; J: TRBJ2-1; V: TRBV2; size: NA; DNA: TGTGCCAGCAGGGTGGGGCCTTACAATGAGCAGTTCTTC; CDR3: CASRVGPYNEQFF
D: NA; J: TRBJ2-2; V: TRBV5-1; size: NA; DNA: TGCGCCAGCAGCTTCGGGACTCCGAACACCGGGGAGCTGTTTTTT; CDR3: CASSFGTPNTGELFF
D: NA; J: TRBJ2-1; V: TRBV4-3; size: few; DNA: TGCGCCAGCAGCCAAGGACGGGCGGGACTCTACAATGAGCAGTTCTTC; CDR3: CASSQGRAGLYNEQFF
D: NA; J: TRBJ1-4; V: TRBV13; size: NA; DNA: TGTGCCAGCAGCCATGAGATGTCTGAGGAAAGGGAAAAACTGTTTTTT; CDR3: CASSHEMSEEREKLFF
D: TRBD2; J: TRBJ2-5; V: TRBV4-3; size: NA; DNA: TGCGCCAGCAGCCAAGATGGGAGCGGGAGAGAGACCCAGTACTTC; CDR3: CASSQDGSGRETQYF
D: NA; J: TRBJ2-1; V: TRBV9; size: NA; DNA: TGTGCCAGCAGCGGGGGACTCTACAATGAGCAGTTCTTC; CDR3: CASSGGLYNEQFF
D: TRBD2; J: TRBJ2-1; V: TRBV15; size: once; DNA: TGTGCCACCAGCAGAGAGGGGGGGAGACTCTACAATGAGCAGTTCTTC; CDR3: CATSREGGRLYNEQFF
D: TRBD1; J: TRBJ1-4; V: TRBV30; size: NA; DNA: TGTGCCTGGAGCCCCTTTACAGGGGGCTGGGAAAAACTGTTTTTT; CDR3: CAWSPFTGGWEKLFF
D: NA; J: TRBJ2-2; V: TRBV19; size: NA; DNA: TGTGCCAGTAGTATAGACCGCGGGGAGCTGTTTTTT; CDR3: CASSIDRGELFF
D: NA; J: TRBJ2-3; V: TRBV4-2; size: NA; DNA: TGTGCCAGCAGCCAAGATTTCAGCGTCACAGATACGCAGTATTTT; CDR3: CASSQDFSVTDTQYF
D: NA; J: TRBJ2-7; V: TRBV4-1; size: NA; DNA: TGCGCCAGCAGCCAAGAAGGGGCTGGCGAGCAGTACTTC; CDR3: CASSQEGAGEQYF
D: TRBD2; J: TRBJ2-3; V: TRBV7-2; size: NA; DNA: TGTGCCAGCAGCTTTAGCGGGGGGGCCTTGGGTACGCAGTATTTT; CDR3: CASSFSGGALGTQYF
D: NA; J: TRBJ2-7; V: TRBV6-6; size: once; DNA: TGTGCCACCAGAGGGGGACGGTCTGGTGAGCAGTACTTC; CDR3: CATRGGRSGEQYF
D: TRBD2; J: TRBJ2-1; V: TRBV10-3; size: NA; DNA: TGTGCCGGGGGGGGAGGCCGGGCTAATGAGCAGTTCTTC; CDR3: CAGGGGRANEQFF
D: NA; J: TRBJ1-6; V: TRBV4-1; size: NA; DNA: TGCGCCAGCAGCCAAGATTCCGGGGGTCGGTCACCCCTCCACTTT; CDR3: CASSQDSGGRSPLHF
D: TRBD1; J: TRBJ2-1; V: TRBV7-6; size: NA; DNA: TGTGCCAGCAGCTTAGGTGCAACTGGACAGGTCCAGTTCGATGAGCAGTTCTTC; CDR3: CASSLGATGQVQFDEQFF
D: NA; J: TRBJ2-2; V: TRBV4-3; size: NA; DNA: TGCGCCAGCAGCCAATATCCCTCGCGGAGGAACACCGGGGAGCTGTTTTTT; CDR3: CASSQYPSRRNTGELFF
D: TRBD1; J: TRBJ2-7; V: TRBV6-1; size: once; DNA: TGTGCCAGCATTTCGACAGGGGCAGGCTACGAGCAGTACTTC; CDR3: CASISTGAGYEQYF
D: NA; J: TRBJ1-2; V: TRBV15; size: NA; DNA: TGTGCCACCAGCAGAATTCCCCAACGGGCTAACTATGGCTACACCTTC; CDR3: CATSRIPQRANYGYTF
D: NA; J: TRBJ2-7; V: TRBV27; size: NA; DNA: TGTGCCAGCAGTTATGGAGAGTCCTACGAGCAGTACTTC; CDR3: CASSYGESYEQYF
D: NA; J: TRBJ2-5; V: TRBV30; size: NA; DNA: TGTGCCTGGAGTAAATCCTTCAGGGTGCACTTC; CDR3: CAWSKSFRVHF
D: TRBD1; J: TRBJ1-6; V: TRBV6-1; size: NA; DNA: TGTGCCAGCAAGGGGGCCAGCTCCTATAATTCACCCCTCCACTTT; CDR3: CASKGASSYNSPLHF
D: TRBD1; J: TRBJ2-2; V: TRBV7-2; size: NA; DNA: TGTGCCAGCAGCAGAGGACAGGGCAGGGGGACGAACACCGGGGAGCTGTTTTTT; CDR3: CASSRGQGRGTNTGELFF
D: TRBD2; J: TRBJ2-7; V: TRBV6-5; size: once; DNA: TGTGCCAGCAGTTACAGGGGCGGGAGCTACGAGCAGTACTTC; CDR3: CASSYRGGSYEQYF
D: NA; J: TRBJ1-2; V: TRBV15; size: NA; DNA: TGTGCCACCAGCAGAGATTCGGGTCCCTATGGCTACACCTTC; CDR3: CATSRDSGPYGYTF
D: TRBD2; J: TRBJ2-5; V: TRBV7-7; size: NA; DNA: TGTGCCAGCAGTTCCGCCTGGACTAGCGGGAGAGAGACCCAGTACTTC; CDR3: CASSSAWTSGRETQYF
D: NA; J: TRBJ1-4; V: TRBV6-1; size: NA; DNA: TGTGCCAGCACCCGACAGCTTAATGAAAAACTGTTTTTT; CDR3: CASTRQLNEKLFF
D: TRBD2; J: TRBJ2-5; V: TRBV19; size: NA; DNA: TGTGCCAGTAAGGGGCGCAGCGGGGAAGAGACCCAGTACTTC; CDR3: CASKGRSGEETQYF
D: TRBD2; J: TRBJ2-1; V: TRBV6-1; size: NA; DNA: TGTGCCAGCAGAGAAGACCCGGGACTAGCTATCCATGAGCAGTTCTTC; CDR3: CASREDPGLAIHEQFF
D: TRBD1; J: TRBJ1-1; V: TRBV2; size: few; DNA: TGTGCCAGCAATGACAGGGGGTTGGCTTTCTTT; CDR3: CASNDRGLAFF
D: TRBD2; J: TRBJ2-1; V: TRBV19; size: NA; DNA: TGTGCCAGTAGCGGGACTAGCGGTAATGAGCAGTTCTTC; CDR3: CASSGTSGNEQFF
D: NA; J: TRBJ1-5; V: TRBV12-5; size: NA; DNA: TGTGCTAGTGCCCGCAGTCCGGCGGGTCAGCCCCAGCATTTT; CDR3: CASARSPAGQPQHF
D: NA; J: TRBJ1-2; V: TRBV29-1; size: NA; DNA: TGCAGCGTTGAGGCGGCGGATGGCTACACCTTC; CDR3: CSVEAADGYTF
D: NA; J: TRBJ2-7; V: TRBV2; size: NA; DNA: TGTGCCAGCAGTGGCTACTACGAGCAGTACTTC; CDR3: CASSGYYEQYF
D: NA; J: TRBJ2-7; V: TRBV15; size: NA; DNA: TGTGCCACCAGCAGAGGACAGGTCGAGCAGTACTTC; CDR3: CATSRGQVEQYF
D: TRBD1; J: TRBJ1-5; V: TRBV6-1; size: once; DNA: TGTGCCAGCAGTGAAGCGGGACAGTACCAGCCCCAGCATTTT; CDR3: CASSEAGQYQPQHF
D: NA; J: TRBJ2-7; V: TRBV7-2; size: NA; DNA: TGTGCCAGCAGCTCCTCGACACCCTACGAGCAGTACTTC; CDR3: CASSSSTPYEQYF
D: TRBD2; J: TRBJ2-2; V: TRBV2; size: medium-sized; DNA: TGTGCCGCCTCCGGGAGGGCCTTCACCGGGGAGCTGTTTTTT; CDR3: CAASGRAFTGELFF
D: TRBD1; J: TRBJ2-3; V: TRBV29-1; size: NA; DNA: TGCAGCGTTAAACAGGGGAGCACAGATACGCAGTATTTT; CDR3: CSVKQGSTDTQYF
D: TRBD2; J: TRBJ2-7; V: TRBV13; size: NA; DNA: TGTGCCAGCAGCCGCGGACTAGCGGGAGGAATTTACGAGCAGTACTTC; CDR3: CASSRGLAGGIYEQYF
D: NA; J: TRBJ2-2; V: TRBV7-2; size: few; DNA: TGTGCCAGCAGCTTACCGGTCGGACTGGGTGTCGGGGAGCTGTTTTTT; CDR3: CASSLPVGLGVGELFF
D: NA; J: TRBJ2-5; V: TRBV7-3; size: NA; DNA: TGTGCCAGCAGCCCATCCCTCTACGGGGAGGAGACCCAGTACTTC; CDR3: CASSPSLYGEETQYF
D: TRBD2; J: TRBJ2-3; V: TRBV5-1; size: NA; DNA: TGCGCCTCCTACAGCGGGGGGTCACGGGGAGATACGCAGTATTTT; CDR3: CASYSGGSRGDTQYF
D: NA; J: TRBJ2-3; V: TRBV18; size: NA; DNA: TGTGCCAGCGCACCAGGAGCGGCGGCAGATACGCAGTATTTT; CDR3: CASAPGAAADTQYF
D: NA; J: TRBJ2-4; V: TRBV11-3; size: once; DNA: TGTGCCAGCAGCTTAGACCAGAAAAACATTCAGTACTTC; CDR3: CASSLDQKNIQYF
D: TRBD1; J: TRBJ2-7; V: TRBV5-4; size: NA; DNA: TGTGCCAGCAGCGGAACCGGGACAGGGTCCCACGAGCAGTACTTC; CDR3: CASSGTGTGSHEQYF
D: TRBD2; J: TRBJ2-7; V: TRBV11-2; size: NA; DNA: TGTGCCAGCAGCGTGAGCGGGAACCCTGTCTACGAGCAGTACTTC; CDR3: CASSVSGNPVYEQYF
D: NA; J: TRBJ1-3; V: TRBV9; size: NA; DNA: TGTGCCAGCAGCGCGGGGGGCCAGGGCAATGGAAACACCATATATTTT; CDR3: CASSAGGQGNGNTIYF
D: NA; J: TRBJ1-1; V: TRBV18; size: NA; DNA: TGTGCCAGCTCCCCCCAGGCTGAAGCTTTCTTT; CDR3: CASSPQAEAFF
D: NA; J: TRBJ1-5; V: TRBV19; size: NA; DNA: TGTGCCTCTCGGGGAGGGGACGGTCAGCCCCAGCATTTT; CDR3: CASRGGDGQPQHF
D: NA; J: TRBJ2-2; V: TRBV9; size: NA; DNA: TGTGCCAGCAGCGTAGCCGGTTCGAACACCGGGGAGCTGTTTTTT; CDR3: CASSVAGSNTGELFF
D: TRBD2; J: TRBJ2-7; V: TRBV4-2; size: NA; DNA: TGTGCCAGCAGCCAAGGTGTAGCGGGAGAATCCTACGAGCAGTACTTC; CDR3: CASSQGVAGESYEQYF